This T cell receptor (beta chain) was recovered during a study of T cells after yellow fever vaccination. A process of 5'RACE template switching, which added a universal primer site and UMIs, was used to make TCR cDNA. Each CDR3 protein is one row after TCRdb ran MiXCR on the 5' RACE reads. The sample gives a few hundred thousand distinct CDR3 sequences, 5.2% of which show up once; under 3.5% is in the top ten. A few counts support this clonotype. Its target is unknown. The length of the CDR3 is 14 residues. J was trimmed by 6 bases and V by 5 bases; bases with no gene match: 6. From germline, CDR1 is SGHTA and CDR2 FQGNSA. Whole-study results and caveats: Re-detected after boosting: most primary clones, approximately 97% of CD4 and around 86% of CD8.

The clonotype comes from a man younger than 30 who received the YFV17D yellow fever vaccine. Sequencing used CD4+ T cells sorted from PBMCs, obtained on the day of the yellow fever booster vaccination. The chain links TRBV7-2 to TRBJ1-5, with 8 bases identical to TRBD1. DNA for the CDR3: TGTGCCAGCAGCCGACAGGGGCTCGGTCAGCCCCAGCATTTT. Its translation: CASSRQGLGQPQHF.